These 12 T cell receptor beta chains share one sample of origin, sequenced in a study of blood T cells in healthy people across ages (dated by TCRdb to between 2014 and 2017). Libraries were constructed by 5' RACE. Data came from an Illumina HiSeq 2500. The second PCR ran for about 7 to 11 cycles and used a J-beta primer mix along with a sample-barcoded 5' primer. Using fastp trimming at Q25 and MiXCR clonotype assembly, TCRdb reanalyzed the public sequencing data and kept in-frame beta chains. Rows with one shared CDR3 protein collapse into an entry with the most common genes and DNA. The sample profile shows just over 1 million distinct CDR3 sequences; 45% of them were found once. Over 15% of the sample is held by the ten biggest clonotypes. Material for sequencing was blood. The receptor set was obtained from a woman aged 60 to 75 in good health.

The chain employs TRBV24-1 and TRBJ2-1, with D unclear. From germline, CDR1 is KGHDR and CDR2 SFDVKD. The CDR3 is 13 residues long. V lost 8 bases, J lost 7 bases, and 14 bases lay in between. The CDR3 reads CATTDLFGNEQFF. The DNA of the CDR3 is TGTGCCACCACAGACCTCTTCGGAAATGAGCAGTTCTTC.

Regarding this clonotype: The junction shows a germline mismatch at one end, possibly a read error. The V call is TRBV28, the J call TRBJ2-4; D may be TRBD1 (6 bases). The J call may not be correct, given that the DNA end is closer to TRBJ2-7. The CDR3 covers 14 residues. Germline CDR1 is MDHEN and CDR2 is SYDVKM. CDR3 DNA: TGTGCCGGCAGTTTATCGTGGGGGCAGAACGAGCAGTACTTC. This gives the protein CAGSLSWGQNEQYF.

Comments on this clonotype: A much more abundant neighbour one base away suggests this may be a read error. The J gene is TRBJ2-7, the V gene TRBV7-9, with D maybe TRBD2 (6 bases). This CDR3 contains 15 residues. Germline V gene sequence: CDR1 SEHNR, CDR2 FQNEAQ (reference sequence). The ends were cut back, 4 bases at V and 0 bases at J, with 13 bases in the middle. CDR3 nucleotide sequence: TGTGCCAGCAGCTCCGGCAGGGAGGTCTCCTACGAGCAGTACTTC. Its protein product is CASSSGREVSYEQYF.

This clonotype was counted only a few times. The rearrangement links TRBV20-1 to TRBJ2-1; no definite D call. The CDR3 spans 15 residues. Per germline, CDR1 DFQATT and CDR2 SNEGSKA (reference sequence). V dropped 1 base and J dropped 7 bases, with 17 bases sitting between them. The CDR3 spells CSARAAVGLWNEQFF. The CDR3 region has the DNA TGCAGTGCTAGAGCGGCCGTAGGGTTGTGGAATGAGCAGTTCTTC.

This chain connects TRBV20-1 to TRBJ2-4; 9 nucleotides line up with TRBD1. The germline CDR1 and CDR2 sequences are DFQATT and SNEGSKA (reference sequence). The ends lost 0 bases at V and 1 base at J; junction bases unmatched: 7. This CDR3 is 17 amino acids long. The CDR3 sequence: CSARDTLGQGAKNIQYF. Written as DNA, the CDR3 is TGCAGTGCTAGAGATACCCTCGGACAGGGGGCCAAAAACATTCAGTACTTC.

The rearrangement uses TRBV12-3 or TRBV12-4 and TRBJ2-5; D gene unclear. V gave up 3 bases and J gave up 5 bases, with 13 bases separating them. The CDR3 contains 14 residues. In DNA, the CDR3 is TGTGCCAGCAGTTTCGGCACGACCGGGGAGACCCAGTACTTC. Protein sequence: CASSFGTTGETQYF.

The chain uses TRBV5-1 and TRBJ2-7; 8 bases line up with TRBD1. Germline CDR1 reads SGHRS; CDR2 reads YFSETQ. This CDR3 has 16 amino acids. The ends lost 3 bases at V and 6 bases at J; junction bases unmatched: 14. CDR3 amino acids: CASSSLGPTGGPEQYF. CDR3 sequence (DNA): TGCGCCAGCAGCTCGTTGGGCCCTACAGGGGGACCCGAGCAGTACTTC.

J is TRBJ1-5 and V is TRBV2, with D possibly TRBD1 on 6 matching bases. The CDR3 runs to 12 residues. V was pared by 3 bases and J by 15 bases, with 15 bases between. CDR1 and CDR2 (germline): SNHLY, FYNNEI. The CDR3 sequence: CASSDGYTGRHF. In DNA, the CDR3 is TGTGCCAGCAGTGATGGTTATACAGGGAGGCATTTT.

V and J are TRBV18 and TRBJ2-7; TRBD1 might be the D (6 bases). Trimming pared 3 bases from V and 2 bases from J, leaving 14 bases between. The CDR3 has 15 residues. Germline-derived CDR1 and CDR2 are KGHSH and LQKENI. The CDR3 sequence is CASSPWGRPAYEQYF. As DNA, the CDR3 is TGTGCCAGCTCACCGTGGGGGCGACCCGCCTACGAGCAGTACTTC. Full variable domain (missing parts from reference TRBV18 and TRBJ2-7): NAGVMQNPRHLVRRRGQEARLRCSPMKGHSHVYWYRQLPEEGLKFMVYLQKENIIDESGMPKERFSAEFPKEGPSILRIQQVVRGDSAAYFCASSPWGRPAYEQYFGPGTRLTVT.

V usage is TRBV14 and J usage is TRBJ2-7, with TRBD2 identical over 12 bases. Germline-derived CDR1 and CDR2 are SGHDN and FVKESK. V dropped 6 bases and J dropped 6; count of bases not matched to a gene: 6. The CDR3 has 14 residues. CDR3 DNA sequence: TGTGCCAGCAGTGCCCTAGCGGGAGGGGCCGAGCAGTACTTC. As protein: CASSALAGGAEQYF.

This clonotype showed up just a few times. The gene calls are TRBV2 and TRBJ2-6; 7 bases match TRBD1. CDR1 is SNHLY, CDR2 FYNNEI, per germline. The CDR3 is 17 residues long. Unmatched junction bases numbered 12, after V lost 7 bases and J lost 3 bases. The chain's CDR3 is CASTPDMTGLGANVLTF. The DNA for the CDR3 is TGTGCCAGCACGCCTGACATGACAGGGCTTGGGGCCAACGTCCTGACTTTC.

The chain uses TRBV7-9 and TRBJ2-7; D may be TRBD1 (6 bases). Trimming pared 1 base from V and 8 bases from J, leaving 15 bases between. Germline assignment: CDR1 SEHNR and CDR2 FQNEAQ (reference sequence). This CDR3 is 14 amino acids long. The CDR3 DNA follows: TGTGCCAGCAGCTTAGGGGAACAGGGTTTCAAGCAGTACTTC. It encodes CASSLGEQGFKQYF.